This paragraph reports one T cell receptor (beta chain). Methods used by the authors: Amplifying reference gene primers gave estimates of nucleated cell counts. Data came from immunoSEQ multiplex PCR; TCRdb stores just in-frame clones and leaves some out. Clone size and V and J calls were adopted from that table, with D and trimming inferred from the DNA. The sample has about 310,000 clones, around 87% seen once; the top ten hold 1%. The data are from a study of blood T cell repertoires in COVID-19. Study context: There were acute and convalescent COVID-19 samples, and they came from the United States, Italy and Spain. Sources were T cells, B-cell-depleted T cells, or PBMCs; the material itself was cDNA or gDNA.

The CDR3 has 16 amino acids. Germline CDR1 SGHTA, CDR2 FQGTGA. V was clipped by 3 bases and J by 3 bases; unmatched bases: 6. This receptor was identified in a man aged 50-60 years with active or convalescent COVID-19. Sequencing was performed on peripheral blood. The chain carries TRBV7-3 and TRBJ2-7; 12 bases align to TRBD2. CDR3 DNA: TGTGCCAGCAGCTTCCCGACTAGCGGGGGACACTACGAGCAGTACTTC. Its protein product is CASSFPTSGGHYEQYF.